Listed here are 24 T cell receptor beta chains from one sample, sequenced in a study of blood T cell repertoires in COVID-19. The protocol was immunoSEQ multiplex PCR, while the TCRdb copy is restricted to in-frame clones and leaves out a portion. The repertoire holds fewer than 250,000 clones, with 70% to 90% as singletons. The sample taken for sequencing was peripheral blood. These receptors were taken from a woman aged 40 to 55 who had recovered from COVID-19.

The chain employs TRBV30 and TRBJ2-1; 7 nucleotides agree with TRBD1. This CDR3 is built from 17 residues. V trimming: 3 bases; J trimming: 0 bases; junction bases outside the gene matches: 11. Per the germline V gene, CDR1 is GTSNPN and CDR2 is SVGIG (reference sequence). The CDR3 loop is CAWSPSDRVTSYNEQFF. CDR3 sequence (DNA): TGTGCCTGGAGCCCATCCGACAGGGTCACCTCCTACAATGAGCAGTTCTTC.

Of note for this clone: Other DNA sequences of this sample code for an identical CDR3. The V and J genes are TRBV5-1 and TRBJ2-7; tentatively, D is TRBD2 (6 bases). This CDR3 region has 14 residues. Trimming pared 3 bases from V and 1 base from J, leaving 11 bases between. Looked up from germline, CDR1 is SGHRS and CDR2 is YFSETQ. The CDR3 DNA sequence: TGCGCCAGCAGCTGGTCCGGGAGTTCCTACGAGCAGTACTTC. This codes for CASSWSGSSYEQYF.

CDR3 nucleotide sequence: TGCAGTGCTAGTATAGCGGGAGTTTCTTACAATGAGCAGTTCTTC. This codes for CSASIAGVSYNEQFF. J is TRBJ2-1 and V is TRBV20-1; 9 positions match TRBD2. This CDR3 contains 15 residues. With 3 bases clipped from V and 4 bases from J, the junction kept 7 bases outside the gene matches. Per the germline V gene, CDR1 is DFQATT and CDR2 is SNEGSKA (reference sequence).

V gene TRBV18 combines with J gene TRBJ2-3, with D possibly TRBD1 on 6 matching bases. Germline CDR1 KGHSH, CDR2 LQKENI. The CDR3 loop spans 15 amino acids. Trimming took 3 bases from V and 4 from J, leaving 14 bases between them. The CDR3 protein is CASSPQGQFSDTQYF. In nucleotides, the CDR3 is TGTGCCAGCTCACCCCAAGGACAGTTCTCAGATACGCAGTATTTT.

V and J are TRBV6-2 or TRBV6-3 and TRBJ2-1, with TRBD2 matching 8 bases. With 4 bases clipped from V and 3 bases from J, the junction kept 5 bases outside the gene matches. The germline V gene has CDR1 MNHEY and CDR2 SVGEGT. The CDR3 is 15 residues long. CDR3 region: CASSLLAANYNEQFF. The CDR3 coding sequence is TGTGCCAGCAGTTTACTAGCGGCAAACTACAATGAGCAGTTCTTC.

The chain carries TRBV27 and TRBJ1-1; TRBD1 might be the D (5 bases). The germline gives CDR1 MNHEY, CDR2 SMNVEV (reference sequence). Trimming shortened V by 3 bases and J by 1 base, and 9 bases separated the two germline ends. The CDR3 has 14 amino acids. CDR3 sequence (DNA): TGTGCCAGCAGTTTTGCAGGGTGGAACACTGAAGCTTTCTTT. Protein: CASSFAGWNTEAFF.

The V gene is TRBV15, the J gene TRBJ1-3; no firm D call. This CDR3 has 17 residues. The germline V and J ends were trimmed by 5 bases and 0 bases, with 17 bases remaining between them. The germline CDR1 and CDR2 sequences are LNHNV and YYDKDF (reference sequence). CDR3 sequence (DNA): TGTGCCACCAGCGCCCCTGGGCTGTCCCGCTCTGGAAACACCATATATTTT. Its protein product is CATSAPGLSRSGNTIYF.

The V call is TRBV18, the J call TRBJ1-6; D is ambiguous. Trimming cost V 4 bases and J 9 bases, with 16 bases left between them. The CDR3 loop spans 15 amino acids. Per the germline V gene, CDR1 is KGHSH and CDR2 is LQKENI. CDR3 residues: CASSLRRGEGSPLHF. As DNA, the CDR3 is TGTGCCAGCTCACTCCGACGAGGCGAAGGTTCACCCCTCCACTTT.

This clone appeared once. The rearrangement links TRBV5-4 to TRBJ2-7, with TRBD1 matching over 8 bases. The V segment lost 0 bases and the J segment 3 bases; nucleotides outside the gene matches: 11. CDR1 and CDR2 (germline): SGHNT, YYREEE (reference sequence). CDR3 length: 17 amino acids. The CDR3 DNA follows: TGTGCCAGCAGCTTGGGTTCCGGCCCCAGGGGGCGCTACGAGCAGTACTTC. This gives the protein CASSLGSGPRGRYEQYF.

This chain links TRBV2 with TRBJ2-7; tentatively, D is TRBD1 (6 bases). The V end lost 0 bases, the J end lost 2 bases, and 8 bases lay between the germline ends. The germline V gene has CDR1 SNHLY and CDR2 FYNNEI. The CDR3 is 14 residues long. In DNA form, the CDR3 reads TGTGCCAGCAGTGAAGCGGGGGCCACCTACGAGCAGTACTTC. It is translated as CASSEAGATYEQYF.

V usage is TRBV7-7 and J usage is TRBJ2-2; possibly TRBD2 for D (6 bases). Germline lookup yields CDR1 SSHAT and CDR2 FNYEAQ (reference sequence). The CDR3 spans 16 residues. V lost 0 bases and J 1 base, leaving 9 bases between the germline ends. For the CDR3, the DNA is TGTGCCAGCAGCTTAGCGTGGCGGGAGAACACCGGGGAGCTGTTTTTT. Residues: CASSLAWRENTGELFF.

The sample holds one count of this clone. The sample has other DNA sequences that encode this CDR3 too. The rearrangement uses TRBV11-2 and TRBJ2-3, with 10 nucleotides matching TRBD2. In germline, CDR1 is SGHAT, CDR2 FQNNGV. V lost 2 bases, J lost 3 bases, and 5 bases stayed unmatched. This CDR3 spans 16 amino acids. The DNA of the CDR3 is TGTGCCAGCAGCTTATTATCTAGCGGGAGTACAGATACGCAGTATTTT. Its protein product is CASSLLSSGSTDTQYF.

V usage is TRBV29-1 and J usage is TRBJ2-7, with D tentatively TRBD1 (8 bases). The germline V and J ends were trimmed by 6 bases and 1 base, with 16 bases remaining between them. This CDR3 is 14 amino acids long. In germline, CDR1 is SQVTM, CDR2 ANQGSEA. The CDR3 reads CSVLDREGSYEQYF. DNA for the CDR3: TGCAGCGTCTTGGACAGGGAGGGATCCTACGAGCAGTACTTC.

The chain uses TRBV6-5 and TRBJ2-4; 7 bases match TRBD1. V lost 3 bases to trimming and J lost 5 bases; unmatched junction nucleotides: 7. The CDR3 spans 15 residues. CDR1 and CDR2 from the germline V gene are MNHEY and SVGAGI. The CDR3 loop reads CASSYLRGTENIQYF. In DNA form, the CDR3 reads TGTGCCAGCAGTTATCTCAGGGGGACGGAAAACATTCAGTACTTC.

The chain joins TRBV28 to TRBJ2-7; D uncertain. V was shortened by 6 bases and J by 3 bases, with 12 bases between the two germline ends. Looked up from germline, CDR1 is MDHEN and CDR2 is SYDVKM. CDR3 length equals 13 residues. The CDR3 DNA is TGTGCCAGCAGCACCACGGGTGTCTACGAGCAGTACTTC. It translates to CASSTTGVYEQYF.

The chain employs TRBV29-1 and TRBJ2-6; D is undetermined. Looked up from germline, CDR1 is SQVTM and CDR2 is ANQGSEA. The CDR3 contains 14 residues. The ends were cut back, 4 bases at V and 0 bases at J, with 7 bases in the middle. The chain's CDR3 is CSVVGFSGANVLTF. The CDR3 nucleotides read TGCAGCGTTGTCGGGTTCTCTGGGGCCAACGTCCTGACTTTC. Based on the CDR3 plus reference TRBV29-1 and TRBJ2-6, the full variable domain is SAVISQKPSRDICQRGTSLTIQCQVDSQVTMMFWYRQQPGQSLTLIATANQGSEATYESGFVIDKFPISRPNLTFSTLTVSNMSPEDSSIYLCSVVGFSGANVLTFGAGSRLTVL.

This chain links TRBV6-5 with TRBJ2-5, with TRBD2 identical over 8 bases. Germline-derived CDR1 and CDR2 are MNHEY and SVGAGI. The J segment lost 4 bases and the V segment lost 7 bases, leaving 8 bases of the junction unmatched. The CDR3 totals 14 residues. The CDR3 loop is CASTPSGGLETQYF. The DNA of the CDR3 is TGTGCCAGCACCCCATCGGGGGGGCTAGAGACCCAGTACTTC.

This chain joins TRBV6-4 and TRBJ2-6; weak D call: TRBD1 (6 bases). Germline CDR1 MRHNA, CDR2 SNTAGT. The CDR3 loop spans 18 amino acids. Trimming left V 5 bases short and J 0 bases short, with 17 bases between. CDR3 sequence: CASSKEDSRVSGANVLTF. CDR3 bases: TGTGCCAGCAGTAAAGAGGACAGCAGGGTCTCTGGGGCCAACGTCCTGACTTTC.

Notes on this clone: Other DNA sequences from this sample encode an identical CDR3 as well. The chain carries TRBV7-6 and TRBJ1-1; D not certain. This CDR3 region has 14 residues. Germline V CDR1 and CDR2: SGHVS, FNYEAQ. Trimming shortened V by 5 bases and J by 1 base, and 11 bases separated the two germline ends. This CDR3 reads CASSREGRNTEAFF. CDR3 sequence (DNA): TGTGCCAGCAGCCGAGAGGGCAGGAACACTGAAGCTTTCTTT.

The chain recombines TRBV10-3 with TRBJ2-7, with 13 positions matching TRBD2. The V gene end was trimmed by 4 bases and the J gene end by 6 bases; junction bases not matched to a gene: 6. This CDR3 is built from 15 residues. Germline V gives CDR1 ENHRY, CDR2 SYGVKD. DNA for the CDR3: TGTGCCATCAGTGTAGGACTAGCGGGAGAAGGCGAGCAGTACTTC. The encoded protein is CAISVGLAGEGEQYF.

The chain uses TRBV19 and TRBJ2-7; 14 nucleotides agree with TRBD2. V lost 5 bases and J lost 2; bases outside the gene matches: 8. The CDR3 length is 17 residues. In germline, CDR1 is LNHDA, CDR2 SQIVND (reference sequence). The CDR3 region is CASSPGTSGRGAYEQYF. The CDR3 DNA sequence: TGTGCCAGTAGTCCAGGGACTAGCGGGAGAGGAGCCTACGAGCAGTACTTC.

The chain couples TRBV11-3 to TRBJ2-7; 13 bases map to TRBD2. The CDR3 is 14 amino acids. Trimming cost V 5 bases and J 5 bases; bases outside gene matches: 3. Germline V gives CDR1 SGHNT, CDR2 YENEEA. CDR3 nucleotide sequence: TGTGCCAGCAGCCGACTAGCGGGAGGTGACGAGCAGTACTTC. It is translated as CASSRLAGGDEQYF. The full variable domain, rest sourced from reference TRBV11-3 and TRBJ2-7, is EAGVVQSPRYKIIEKKQPVAFWCNPISGHNTLYWYLQNLGQGPELLIRYENEEAVDDSQLPKDRFSAERLKGVDSTLKIQPAELGDSAVYLCASSRLAGGDEQYFGPGTRLTVT.

The chain combines TRBV27 with TRBJ2-7; TRBD2 might be the D (7 bases). V lost 4 bases to trimming and J lost 7 bases, with 17 bases between them. Germline V gene sequence: CDR1 MNHEY, CDR2 SMNVEV (reference sequence). The CDR3 extends over 14 amino acids. The CDR3 region has the DNA TGTGCCAGCAGTTACGGCCGGGGGGCGGGTGAGCAGTACTTC. Translating gives CASSYGRGAGEQYF.

The chain couples TRBV29-1 to TRBJ2-3, with D possibly TRBD1 on 6 matching bases. Germline V gives CDR1 SQVTM, CDR2 ANQGSEA. This CDR3 is 15 amino acids long. V lost 4 bases to trimming and J lost 0 bases, with 14 bases between them. This CDR3 reads CSVVSGDISTDTQYF. In DNA form, the CDR3 reads TGCAGCGTTGTCTCAGGGGACATTAGCACAGATACGCAGTATTTT.